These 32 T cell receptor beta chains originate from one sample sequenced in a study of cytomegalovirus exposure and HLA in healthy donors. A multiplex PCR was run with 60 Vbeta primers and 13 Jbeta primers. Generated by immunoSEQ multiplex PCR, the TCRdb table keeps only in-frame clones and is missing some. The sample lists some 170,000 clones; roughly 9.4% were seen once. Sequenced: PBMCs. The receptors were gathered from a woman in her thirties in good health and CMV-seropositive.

The CDR3 DNA is TGTGCCAGCACCGACCAGGGAGCGGGGAACACCGGGGAGCTGTTTTTT. Translation gives CASTDQGAGNTGELFF. V gene TRBV7-9 combines with J gene TRBJ2-2; D perhaps matches TRBD2 (6 bases). This CDR3 has 16 residues. The ends were cut back, 7 bases at V and 1 base at J, with 16 bases in the middle. CDR1 and CDR2 (germline): SEHNR, FQNEAQ (reference sequence).

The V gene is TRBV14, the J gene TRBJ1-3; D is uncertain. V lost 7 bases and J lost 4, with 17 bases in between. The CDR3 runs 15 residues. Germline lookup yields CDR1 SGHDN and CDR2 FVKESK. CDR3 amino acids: CASTVGPGLGNTIYF. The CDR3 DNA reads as TGTGCCAGCACCGTGGGCCCAGGACTCGGAAACACCATATATTTT. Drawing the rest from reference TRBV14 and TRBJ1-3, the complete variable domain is EAGVTQFPSHSVIEKGQTVTLRCDPISGHDNLYWYRRVMGKEIKFLLHFVKESKQDESGMPNNRFLAERTGGTYSTLKVQPAELEDSGVYFCASTVGPGLGNTIYFGEGSWLTVV.

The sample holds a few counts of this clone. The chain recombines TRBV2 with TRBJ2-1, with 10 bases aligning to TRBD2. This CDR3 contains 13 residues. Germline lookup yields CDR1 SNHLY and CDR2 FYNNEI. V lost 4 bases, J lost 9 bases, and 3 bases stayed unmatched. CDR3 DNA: TGTGCCAGCAGTGTAATAGCGGGAGGTGAGCAGTTCTTC. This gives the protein CASSVIAGGEQFF.

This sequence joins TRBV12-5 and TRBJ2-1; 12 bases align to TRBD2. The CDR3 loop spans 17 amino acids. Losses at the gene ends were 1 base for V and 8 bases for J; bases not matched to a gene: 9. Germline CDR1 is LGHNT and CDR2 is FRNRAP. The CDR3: CASGLAFSGLAGDEQFF. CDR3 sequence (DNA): TGTGCTAGTGGTTTGGCCTTCTCGGGACTAGCGGGCGATGAGCAGTTCTTC.

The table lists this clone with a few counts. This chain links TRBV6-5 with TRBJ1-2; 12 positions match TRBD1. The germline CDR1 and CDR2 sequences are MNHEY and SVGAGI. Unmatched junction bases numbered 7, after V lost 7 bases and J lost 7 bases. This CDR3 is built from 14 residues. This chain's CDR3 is CASTKGQGAPGYTF. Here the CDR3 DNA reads TGTGCCAGCACCAAGGGACAGGGGGCTCCTGGCTACACCTTC.

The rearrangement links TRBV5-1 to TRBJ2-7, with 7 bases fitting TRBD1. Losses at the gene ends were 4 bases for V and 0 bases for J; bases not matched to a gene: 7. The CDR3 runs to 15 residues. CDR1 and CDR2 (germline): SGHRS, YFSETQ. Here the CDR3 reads CASSDGTADSYEQYF. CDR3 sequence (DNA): TGCGCCAGCAGCGATGGGACAGCCGACTCCTACGAGCAGTACTTC.

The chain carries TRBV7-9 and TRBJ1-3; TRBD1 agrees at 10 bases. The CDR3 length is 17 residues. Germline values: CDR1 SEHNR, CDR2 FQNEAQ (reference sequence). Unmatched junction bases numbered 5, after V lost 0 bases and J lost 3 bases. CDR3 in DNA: TGTGCCAGCAGCTTAGCTGGTGACAGGGGGCTTGGAAACACCATATATTTT. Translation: CASSLAGDRGLGNTIYF. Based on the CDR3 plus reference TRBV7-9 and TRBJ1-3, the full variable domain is DTGVSQNPRHKITKRGQNVTFRCDPISEHNRLYWYRQTLGQGPEFLTYFQNEAQLEKSRLLSDRFSAERPKGSFSTLEIQRTEQGDSAMYLCASSLAGDRGLGNTIYFGEGSWLTVV.

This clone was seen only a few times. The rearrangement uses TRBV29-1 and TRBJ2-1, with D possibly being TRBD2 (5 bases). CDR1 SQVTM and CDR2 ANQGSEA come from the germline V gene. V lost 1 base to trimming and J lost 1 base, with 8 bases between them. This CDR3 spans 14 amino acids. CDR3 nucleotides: TGCAGCGTTGAAGGAATAGCGTCCTACAATGAGCAGTTCTTC. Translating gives CSVEGIASYNEQFF.

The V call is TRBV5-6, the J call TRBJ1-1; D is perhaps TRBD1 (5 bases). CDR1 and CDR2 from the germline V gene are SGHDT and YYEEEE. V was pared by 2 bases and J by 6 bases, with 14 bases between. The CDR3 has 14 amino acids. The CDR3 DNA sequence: TGTGCCAGCAGCTTTTTATCTCCCAGGGCTGAAGCTTTCTTT. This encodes CASSFLSPRAEAFF.

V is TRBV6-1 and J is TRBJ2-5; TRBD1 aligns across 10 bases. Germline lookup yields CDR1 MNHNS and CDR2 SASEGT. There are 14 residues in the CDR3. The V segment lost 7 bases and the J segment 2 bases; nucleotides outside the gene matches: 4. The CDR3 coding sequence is TGTGCCAGCAAAACGGACAGGGGGCAAGAGACCCAGTACTTC. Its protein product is CASKTDRGQETQYF.

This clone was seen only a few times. CDR3 residues: CASSRGRNEQYF. The CDR3 bases are TGTGCCAGCAGCAGGGGGCGGAACGAGCAGTACTTC. The gene calls are TRBV13 and TRBJ2-7; 7 positions match TRBD1. This CDR3 comprises 12 residues. V lost 5 bases, J lost 5 bases, and 3 bases stayed unmatched. Germline-derived CDR1 and CDR2 are PRHDT and FYEKMQ (reference sequence).

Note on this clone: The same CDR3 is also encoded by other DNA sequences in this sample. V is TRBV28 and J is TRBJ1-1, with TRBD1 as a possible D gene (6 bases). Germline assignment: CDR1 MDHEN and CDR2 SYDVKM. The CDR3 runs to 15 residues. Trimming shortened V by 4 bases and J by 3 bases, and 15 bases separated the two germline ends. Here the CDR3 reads CASSSDQGPHTEAFF. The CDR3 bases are TGTGCCAGCAGTTCCGACCAGGGGCCCCACACTGAAGCTTTCTTT. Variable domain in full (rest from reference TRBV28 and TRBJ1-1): DVKVTQSSRYLVKRTGEKVFLECVQDMDHENMFWYRQDPGLGLRLIYFSYDVKMKEKGDIPEGYSVSREKKERFSLILESASTNQTSMYLCASSSDQGPHTEAFFGQGTRLTVV.

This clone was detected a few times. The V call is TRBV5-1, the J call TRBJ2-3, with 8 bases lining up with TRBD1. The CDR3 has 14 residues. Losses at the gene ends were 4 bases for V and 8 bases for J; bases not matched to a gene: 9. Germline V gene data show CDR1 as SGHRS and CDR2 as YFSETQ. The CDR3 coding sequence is TGCGCCAGCAGCCCGGGACAGGACACGGGTACGCAGTATTTT. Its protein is CASSPGQDTGTQYF.

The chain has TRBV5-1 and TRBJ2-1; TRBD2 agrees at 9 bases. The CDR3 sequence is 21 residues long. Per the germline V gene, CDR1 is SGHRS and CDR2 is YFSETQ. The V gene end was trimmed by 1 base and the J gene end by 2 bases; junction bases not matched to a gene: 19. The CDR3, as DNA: TGCGCCAGCAGCTTGTTCCCGAGTAGGGCTAGCGGGATATTCGCCTACAATGAGCAGTTCTTC. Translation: CASSLFPSRASGIFAYNEQFF. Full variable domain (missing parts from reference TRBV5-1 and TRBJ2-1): KAGVTQTPRYLIKTRGQQVTLSCSPISGHRSVSWYQQTPGQGLQFLFEYFSETQRNKGNFPGRFSGRQFSNSRSEMNVSTLELGDSALYLCASSLFPSRASGIFAYNEQFFGPGTRLTVL.

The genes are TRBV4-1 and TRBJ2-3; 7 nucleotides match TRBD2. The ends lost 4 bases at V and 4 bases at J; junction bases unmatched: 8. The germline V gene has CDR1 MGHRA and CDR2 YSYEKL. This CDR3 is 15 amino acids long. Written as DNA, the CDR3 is TGCGCCAGCAGCCCATCTAGCGGAGGTTCAGATACGCAGTATTTT. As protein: CASSPSSGGSDTQYF.

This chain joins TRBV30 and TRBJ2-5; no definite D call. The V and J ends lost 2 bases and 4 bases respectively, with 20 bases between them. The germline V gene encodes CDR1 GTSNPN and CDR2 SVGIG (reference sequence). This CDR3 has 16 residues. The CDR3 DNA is TGTGCCTGGAGTAAGTGGCCCCGGAGAGATGTAGAGACCCAGTACTTC. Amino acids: CAWSKWPRRDVETQYF.

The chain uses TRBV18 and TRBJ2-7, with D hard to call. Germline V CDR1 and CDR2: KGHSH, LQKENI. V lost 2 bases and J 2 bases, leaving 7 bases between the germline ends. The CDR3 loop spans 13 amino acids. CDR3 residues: CASSPSTAYEQYF. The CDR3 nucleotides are TGTGCCAGCTCACCAAGCACAGCCTACGAGCAGTACTTC.

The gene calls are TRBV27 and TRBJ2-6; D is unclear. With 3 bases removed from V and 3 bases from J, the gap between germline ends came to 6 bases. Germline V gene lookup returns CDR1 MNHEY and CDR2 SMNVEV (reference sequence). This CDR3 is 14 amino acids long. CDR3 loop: CASSLSFGANVLTF. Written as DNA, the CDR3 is TGTGCCAGCAGTTTGTCGTTTGGGGCCAACGTCCTGACTTTC. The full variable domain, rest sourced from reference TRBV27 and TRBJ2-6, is EAQVTQNPRYLITVTGKKLTVTCSQNMNHEYMSWYRQDPGLGLRQIYYSMNVEVTDKGDVPEGYKVSRKEKRNFPLILESPSPNQTSLYFCASSLSFGANVLTFGAGSRLTVL.

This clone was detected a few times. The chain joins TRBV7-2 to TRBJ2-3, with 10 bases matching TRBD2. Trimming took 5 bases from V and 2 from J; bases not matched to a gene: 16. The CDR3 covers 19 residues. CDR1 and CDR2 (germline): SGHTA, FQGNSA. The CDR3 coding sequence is TGTGCCAGCAGCCCCTACCTAGCGGGAGAACCTTACTACACAGATACGCAGTATTTT. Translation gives CASSPYLAGEPYYTDTQYF. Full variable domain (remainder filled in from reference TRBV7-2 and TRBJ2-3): GAGVSQSPSNKVTEKGKDVELRCDPISGHTALYWYRQSLGQGLEFLIYFQGNSAPDKSGLPSDRFSAERTGGSVSTLTIQRTQQEDSAVYLCASSPYLAGEPYYTDTQYFGPGTRLTVL.

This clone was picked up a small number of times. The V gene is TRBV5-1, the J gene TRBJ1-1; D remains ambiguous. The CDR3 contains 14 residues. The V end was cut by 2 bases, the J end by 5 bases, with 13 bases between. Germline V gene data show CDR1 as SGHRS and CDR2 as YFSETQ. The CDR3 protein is CASSFARGITEAFF. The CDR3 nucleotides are TGCGCCAGCAGCTTTGCCCGGGGAATAACTGAAGCTTTCTTT.

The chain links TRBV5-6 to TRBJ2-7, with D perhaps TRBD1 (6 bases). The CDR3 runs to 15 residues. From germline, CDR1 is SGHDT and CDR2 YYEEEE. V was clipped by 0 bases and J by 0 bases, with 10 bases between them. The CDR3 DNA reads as TGTGCCAGCAGCTTGGGGCCAGGGGTCTCCTACGAGCAGTACTTC. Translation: CASSLGPGVSYEQYF. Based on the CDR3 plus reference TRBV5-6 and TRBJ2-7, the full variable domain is DAGVTQSPTHLIKTRGQQVTLRCSPKSGHDTVSWYQQALGQGPQFIFQYYEEEERQRGNFPDRFSGHQFPNYSSELNVNALLLGDSALYLCASSLGPGVSYEQYFGPGTRLTVT.

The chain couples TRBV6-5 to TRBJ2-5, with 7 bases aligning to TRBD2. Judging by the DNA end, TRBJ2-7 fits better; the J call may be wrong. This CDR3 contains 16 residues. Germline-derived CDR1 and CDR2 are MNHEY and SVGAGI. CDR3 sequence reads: CASSYAPLAGEYEQYF. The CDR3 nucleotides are TGTGCCAGCAGTTACGCGCCACTTGCGGGGGAATACGAGCAGTACTTC.

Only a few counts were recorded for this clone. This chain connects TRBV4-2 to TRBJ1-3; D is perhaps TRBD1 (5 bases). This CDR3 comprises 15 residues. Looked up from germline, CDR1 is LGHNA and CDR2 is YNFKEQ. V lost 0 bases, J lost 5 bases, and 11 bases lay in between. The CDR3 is CASSQDIRERNTIYF. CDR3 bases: TGTGCCAGCAGCCAAGATATCAGGGAACGAAACACCATATATTTT.

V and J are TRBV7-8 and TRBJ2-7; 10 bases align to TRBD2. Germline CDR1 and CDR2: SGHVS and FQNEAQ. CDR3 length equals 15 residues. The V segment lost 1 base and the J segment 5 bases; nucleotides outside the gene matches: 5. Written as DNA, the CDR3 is TGTGCCAGCAGCTTAGGAGCGGGAGGGCCTCACGAGCAGTACTTC. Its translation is CASSLGAGGPHEQYF.

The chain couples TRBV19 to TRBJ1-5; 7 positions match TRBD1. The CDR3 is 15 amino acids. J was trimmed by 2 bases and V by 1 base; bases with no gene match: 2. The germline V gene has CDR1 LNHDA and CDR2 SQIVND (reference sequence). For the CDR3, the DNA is TGTGCCAGTAGTATAGGACAGGGACGCAATCAGCCCCAGCATTTT. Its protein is CASSIGQGRNQPQHF. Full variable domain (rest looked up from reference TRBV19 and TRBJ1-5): DGGITQSPKYLFRKEGQNVTLSCEQNLNHDAMYWYRQDPGQGLRLIYYSQIVNDFQKGDIAEGYSVSREKKESFPLTVTSAQKNPTAFYLCASSIGQGRNQPQHFGDGTRLSIL.

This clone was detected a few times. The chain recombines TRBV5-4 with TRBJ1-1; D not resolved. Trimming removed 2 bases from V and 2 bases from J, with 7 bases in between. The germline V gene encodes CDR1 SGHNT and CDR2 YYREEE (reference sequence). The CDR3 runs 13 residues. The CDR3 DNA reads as TGTGCCAGCAGCTTAGCGCCTAACACTGAAGCTTTCTTT. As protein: CASSLAPNTEAFF.

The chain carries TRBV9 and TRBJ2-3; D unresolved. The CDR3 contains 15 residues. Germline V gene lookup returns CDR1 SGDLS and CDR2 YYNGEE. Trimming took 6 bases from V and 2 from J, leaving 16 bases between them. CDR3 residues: CASTGTVLHTDTQYF. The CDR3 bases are TGTGCCAGCACCGGAACAGTCCTCCACACAGATACGCAGTATTTT.

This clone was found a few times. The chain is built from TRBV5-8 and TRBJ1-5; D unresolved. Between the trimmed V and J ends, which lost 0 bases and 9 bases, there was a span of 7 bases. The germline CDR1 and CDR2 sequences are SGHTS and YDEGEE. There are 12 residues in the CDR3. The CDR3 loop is CASSLGARPQHF. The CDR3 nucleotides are TGTGCCAGCAGCTTGGGGGCCAGGCCCCAGCATTTT.

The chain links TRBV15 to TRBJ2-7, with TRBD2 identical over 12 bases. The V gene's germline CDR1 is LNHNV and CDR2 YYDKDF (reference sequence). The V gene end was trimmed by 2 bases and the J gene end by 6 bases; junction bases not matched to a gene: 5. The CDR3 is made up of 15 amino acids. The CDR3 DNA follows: TGTGCCACCAGCAGACTAGCGGGAGGGCAGGTCGAGCAGTACTTC. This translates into CATSRLAGGQVEQYF.

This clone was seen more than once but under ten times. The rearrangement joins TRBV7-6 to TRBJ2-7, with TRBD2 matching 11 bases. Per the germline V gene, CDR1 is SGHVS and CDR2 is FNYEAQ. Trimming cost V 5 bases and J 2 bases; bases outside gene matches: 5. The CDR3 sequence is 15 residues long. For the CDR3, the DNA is TGTGCCAGCAGCCCCGGGACTAGCGGACCCTACGAGCAGTACTTC. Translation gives CASSPGTSGPYEQYF.

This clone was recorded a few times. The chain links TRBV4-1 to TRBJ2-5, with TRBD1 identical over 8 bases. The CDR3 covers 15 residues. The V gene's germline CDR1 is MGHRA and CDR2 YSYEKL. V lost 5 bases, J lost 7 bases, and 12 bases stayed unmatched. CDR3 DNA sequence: TGCGCCAGCAGCTCTGGACAGGGCGTAAAAGGGACCCAGTACTTC. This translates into CASSSGQGVKGTQYF.

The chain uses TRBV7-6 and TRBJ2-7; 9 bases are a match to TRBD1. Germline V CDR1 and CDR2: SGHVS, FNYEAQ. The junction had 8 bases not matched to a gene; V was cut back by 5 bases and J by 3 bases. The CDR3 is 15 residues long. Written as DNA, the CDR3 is TGTGCCAGCAGCCCGGACACAGGGGGCCTCTACGAGCAGTACTTC. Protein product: CASSPDTGGLYEQYF.